The T cell receptor (beta chain) under discussion was sequenced for a study of T-cell memory formation after mild COVID-19. Findings of the study overall: There was a balanced CD4/CD8 profile in clones contracting day 15 to 85, and later expanders leaned CD4+. Among contracting clones, CD4+ were mainly CM/EM and CD8+ enriched in EMRA.

One entry per CDR3 protein results from TCRdb running MiXCR on the 5' RACE reads. The sample has almost 350,000 distinct CDR3 sequences; 20% to 25% are singletons. This CDR3 contains 12 residues. Between the trimmed V and J ends, which lost 8 bases and 3 bases, there was a span of 10 bases. Germline CDR1 reads MNHEY; CDR2 reads SVGEGT. In its sample, this clonotype was seen a few times. Its antigen is not known. This receptor was obtained from a man in his late teens or twenties who had mild COVID-19 (a few samples of this study predate the infection). Cell type and time point are not known. The chain couples TRBV6-2 or TRBV6-3 to TRBJ1-2; D is unclear. The sample comprised PBMCs or a T cell subset sorted from them (not recorded which). CDR3: CASQRSHYGYTF. In DNA form, the CDR3 reads TGTGCCAGCCAAAGATCCCACTATGGCTACACCTTC.